What follows describes a single TCR beta chain. What this receptor recognizes is not known. Base qualities are not at hand, and no much larger clone is one base apart. In the paper's terms, the treatment or condition label means: randomized to nivolumab then ipilimumab (arm A) or the reverse (arm B). No trial patient had received prior DNA-damaging chemotherapy. Live CD3+CD8+ cells negative for CD19 and CD56 were sorted from thawed PBMCs on a FACS Aria II flow cytometer. CheckMate 064, a randomized, open-label phase II trial of sequential checkpoint blockade, was the source of the samples, all of which came from patients with melanoma. Peripheral blood mononuclear cells were obtained through leukapheresis, purified using Ficoll-Paque, and frozen in human serum containing roughly 10% DMSO. Immediately after sorting, the purity of the sorted blood CD3+CD8+ cells was confirmed to be >95%, and DNA was then extracted.

The sample belongs to a study of sequential checkpoint blockade in melanoma (dated by TCRdb to the late 2010s). Looking at the study overall: In a 1:1 randomization, patients received either first-line nivolumab then ipilimumab (arm A) or ipilimumab then nivolumab (arm B). Maintenance nivolumab came after both trial sequences.

General findings and caveats noted by the study authors: Validation of the response-prediction model combining TCR metrics and mutation burden is needed in larger, independent patient cohorts.

Reading from cysteine to phenylalanine, the CDR3 counts 13 amino acids. CDR3 DNA only is kept here, 39 bases in frame from base 1. V is trimmed back by 4 bases and J by 5 bases, and the junction contains 1 base that no gene match accounts for. CDR1 and CDR2 are drawn from the germline V gene: SGHTA, FQGNSA. TCRbeta CDR3 regions were immunosequenced from genomic DNA with the immunoSEQ Assay. Before high-throughput sequencing, the genomic DNA was amplified using bias-controlled multiplex PCR. The paper's processing steps were these. To quantify the absolute abundance of each unique TCRbeta CDR3 region, the sequences were collapsed and filtered. Clonality was defined as 1 minus Pielou's evenness and was calculated using productive rearrangements only. Clones with significantly greater frequencies in on-treatment versus baseline samples were identified using a previously published method. What TCRdb holds here is the immuneACCESS table cut down to in-frame rearrangements. Part of the clones is not present; checked against another copy, under half of the missing clones reflect an unresolved V gene, and the others are unexplained. The V and J calls and the clone size are those of that table, but D and trimming were determined from the DNA. The sample table records approximately 10,000 clones; around 84% of these occur just once. The ten largest account for around 11% of the sample.

This sequence was found in a human donor with melanoma. Sample: CD8+ T cells sorted from blood (inferred from file names), taken from a patient given nivolumab and ipilimumab in sequence. The chain employs TRBV7-2 and TRBJ2-1; 8 of the junction bases match TRBD1. This receptor carries the CDR3 CASSWTGNNEQFF. Read as DNA, the sequence is TGTGCCAGCAGCTGGACAGGGAACAATGAGCAGTTCTTC.